This T cell receptor beta chain is drawn from a study of identical twins. Concerning this clonotype: The antigen remains undetermined.

Donors uniformly comprised healthy Caucasians. TCRdb passed the 5' RACE reads through MiXCR, listing each CDR3 protein once. In the table there are about 790,000 distinct CDR3 sequences, roughly 18% of which are singletons. Study results and limitations: Zero-insertion analyses were open to partial confounding by invariant MAIT and iNKT cells.

These same records also appear under a second study, on T cells expressing NK-cell markers. This second report adds: Among the eight sequenced donors, seven tested HCMV-seropositive and one tested seronegative.

Input material: PBMCs. The clonotype was recovered from a woman under 30 in good health.

CDR3 sequence (DNA): TGTGCCAGCAGCTCCATAGACCAAGAGACCCAGTACTTC. Protein product: CASSSIDQETQYF. This chain links TRBV7-3 with TRBJ2-5; D not resolved. The CDR3 runs to 13 residues. V shed 4 bases and J shed 0 bases, with 6 bases lying between them. Germline V gives CDR1 SGHTA, CDR2 FQGTGA.